Each of the 9 T cell receptor gamma chains below was sequenced from the same sample in a study of gammadelta T cells in human blood. TCRdb reprocessed the RT-PCR reads using CATT. Of hundreds of gamma-chain clones listed, about 3.5% are singletons. The sample was non-Vgamma9Vdelta2 gamma-delta T cells from infant blood. Receptor source: a human donor.

This clone was seen a few times. The limits of the CDR3 on the DNA are not certain, so only TCRdb's listed CDR3 is given. Without a V gene call, the J gene is given as TRGJP1. Ends included, the CDR3 has 14 residues. The CDR3 sequence: CAWGIGTTGWFKIF.

By frequency in the sample, this clone is large. The chain combines TRGV3 with TRGJP2. The germline CDR1 and CDR2 sequences are VTNTFY and YDVSTARD (reference sequence). With V trimmed by 3 bases and J by 4 bases, 5 bases remained unmatched. This CDR3 has 14 amino acids. The CDR3 DNA is TGTGCCACCTGGGACGCGGTTAGTGATTGGATCAAGACGTTT. Protein sequence: CATWDAVSDWIKTF.

In its sample, this clone is large. The rearrangement uses TRGV8 and TRGJP2. V gave up 2 bases and J gave up 5 bases; unmatched junction bases: 11. The CDR3 is 16 residues long. Germline lookup yields CDR1 VENAVY and CDR2 YDSYNSRV. Written as DNA, the CDR3 is TGTGCCACCTGGGATATCTATCGCGGGAGTGATTGGATCAAGACGTTT. As protein: CATWDIYRGSDWIKTF.

In its sample, this clone is hyperexpanded. The genes are TRGV10 and TRGJP1. TRGV10 has ORF status, its function being uncertain. The CDR3 has 16 amino acids. Trimming removed 8 bases from V and 1 base from J; junction bases left unmatched: 11. The CDR3 region is CAAWDPSITTGWFKIF. In nucleotides, the CDR3 is TGTGCTGCGTGGGATCCATCAATTACCACTGGTTGGTTCAAGATATTT.

This clone was detected only a few times. The V gene is TRGV2, the J gene TRGJP2. The trim removed 5 bases at V and 4 bases at J, leaving 1 base unmatched. Per germline, CDR1 EGSNGY and CDR2 YDSYNSKV. The CDR3 is made up of 12 amino acids. As DNA, the CDR3 is TGTGCCACCTGGGTTAGTGATTGGATCAAGACGTTT. It encodes CATWVSDWIKTF.

About this clone itself: TCRdb pairs this DNA with a much larger clone's protein that differs at residue 9, likely a read error; the protein shown was translated from the DNA. The chain employs TRGV8 and TRGJP2. This CDR3 comprises 13 residues. In germline, CDR1 is VENAVY, CDR2 YDSYNSRV. CDR3 region: CATWVGSDLIKTF. CDR3 nucleotide sequence: TGTGCCACCTGGGTCGGGAGTGATTTGATCAAGACGTTT.

As to this clone: This likely reflects a read error, since a far larger clone is one base away. The rearrangement joins TRGV4 to TRGJP1. CDR3 length equals 18 residues. Germline values: CDR1 EGSTGY, CDR2 YDSYTSSV. The J segment lost 0 bases and the V segment lost 7 bases, leaving 17 bases of the junction unmatched. The CDR3 loop reads CATCPPGRAYTTGWFKIF. The CDR3, as DNA: TGTGCCACCTGCCCCCCCGGGAGGGCATATACCACTGGTTGGTTCAAGATATTT.

This clone is deemed large (0.1 to 1%). The V and J genes are TRGV9 and TRGJ1 or TRGJ2. CDR1 and CDR2 (germline): GITISATS, ISYDGTV (reference sequence). The V and J ends lost 0 bases and 5 bases, in that order; junction bases with no gene match: 1. The CDR3 runs to 12 residues. CDR3 in DNA: TGTGCCTTGTGGGAGGTGCATTATAAGAAACTCTTT. Translated, it gives CALWEVHYKKLF.

Notes on this clone: This DNA's translation and the protein TCRdb lists, from a much larger clone, do not match at residue 6, likely due to a read error; the protein shown is translated from the DNA. The chain is built from TRGV9 and TRGJ1 or TRGJ2. J lost 0 bases, V lost 3 bases, and 5 bases had no gene match. This CDR3 is built from 14 residues. Germline V gene sequence: CDR1 GITISATS, CDR2 ISYDGTV (reference sequence). The CDR3 coding sequence is TGTGCCTTGTGGGAGTTGCCGAATTATTATAAGAAACTCTTT. It codes for CALWELPNYYKKLF.